A single sample is the source of the 22 T cell receptor beta chains below, sequenced in a study of cytomegalovirus exposure and HLA in healthy donors. PCR used 60 Vbeta primers and 13 Jbeta primers. TCRdb's table, derived via immunoSEQ multiplex PCR, lists solely in-frame clones and lacks some. The table records around 86,000 clones, around 80% of them present only once. The specimen sequenced was PBMCs. These receptors all come from a man aged 50 or older in good health and CMV-seropositive.

V gene TRBV7-2 combines with J gene TRBJ2-5; TRBD1 is a possible D gene (6 bases). Trimming removed 4 bases from V and 9 bases from J, with 21 bases in between. Germline V lookup: CDR1 SGHTA, CDR2 FQGNSA. The CDR3 covers 15 residues. The CDR3 reads CASSSKTGTARSQYF. The DNA of the CDR3 is TGTGCCAGCAGCTCCAAGACAGGCACAGCCCGTTCCCAGTACTTC.

This CDR3 reads CASSVVPLSGETQYF. The CDR3 nucleotides read TGTGCCAGCAGCGTAGTTCCCCTTTCGGGGGAGACCCAGTACTTC. This chain uses TRBV9 with TRBJ2-5; perhaps TRBD2 as D (5 bases). The V and J ends lost 0 bases and 5 bases respectively, with 14 bases between them. The CDR3 covers 15 residues. Looked up from germline, CDR1 is SGDLS and CDR2 is YYNGEE. Full variable domain (outside the CDR3, taken from reference TRBV9 and TRBJ2-5): DSGVTQTPKHLITATGQRVTLRCSPRSGDLSVYWYQQSLDQGLQFLIQYYNGEERAKGNILERFSAQQFPDLHSELNLSSLELGDSALYFCASSVVPLSGETQYFGPGTRLLVL.

The gene calls are TRBV13 and TRBJ1-1; 7 bases agree with TRBD1. Germline V CDR1 and CDR2: PRHDT, FYEKMQ (reference sequence). This CDR3 has 14 residues. V was clipped by 2 bases and J by 9 bases; unmatched bases: 9. The chain's CDR3 is CASSLKGRGNKAFF. Here the CDR3 DNA reads TGTGCCAGCAGCTTAAAAGGCAGGGGGAATAAAGCTTTCTTT.

J is TRBJ2-1 and V is TRBV5-1; 7 bases align to TRBD2. The CDR3 consists of 15 residues. V lost 2 bases and J lost 4; bases outside the gene matches: 6. Germline CDR1 and CDR2: SGHRS and YFSETQ. The DNA for the CDR3 is TGCGCCAGCAGCTTAGGCGGGAGCGGTTACAATGAGCAGTTCTTC. It specifies CASSLGGSGYNEQFF.

The genes are TRBV4-3 and TRBJ2-1; D may be TRBD2 (5 bases). CDR3 length: 17 residues. The germline V gene encodes CDR1 LGHNA and CDR2 YSLEER. Trimming stripped 3 bases from V and 0 bases from J, with 15 bases between. In DNA, the CDR3 is TGCGCCAGCAGCCATGCTAGGTTCGGGAACTCCTACAATGAGCAGTTCTTC. Translated, it gives CASSHARFGNSYNEQFF.

The V gene is TRBV15, the J gene TRBJ2-5, with D tentatively TRBD2 (6 bases). Per germline, CDR1 LNHNV and CDR2 YYDKDF (reference sequence). Trimming shortened V by 1 base and J by 2 bases, and 11 bases separated the two germline ends. The CDR3 extends over 15 amino acids. The CDR3 sequence: CATSRGGNPQETQYF. The CDR3 DNA reads TGTGCCACCAGCAGAGGCGGGAATCCACAAGAGACCCAGTACTTC.

This sequence joins TRBV27 and TRBJ1-5; 7 bases line up with TRBD1. The CDR3 runs to 16 residues. Germline V gives CDR1 MNHEY, CDR2 SMNVEV (reference sequence). Trimming at V came to 6 bases and at J to 0 bases, leaving 8 bases not matched to a gene. The DNA of the CDR3 is TGTGCCAGCAGGCCCGGGACAGTTTATAGCAATCAGCCCCAGCATTTT. It yields the protein CASRPGTVYSNQPQHF.

This clone was seen more than once but under ten times. This sequence joins TRBV28 and TRBJ2-7, with 8 bases that match TRBD2. V was clipped by 4 bases and J by 0 bases; unmatched bases: 5. CDR1 is MDHEN, CDR2 SYDVKM, per germline. This CDR3 has 15 residues. CDR3 coding DNA: TGTGCCAGCAGTTCCTACAGCGGGAGCTCCTACGAGCAGTACTTC. It encodes CASSSYSGSSYEQYF.

The V call is TRBV4-3, the J call TRBJ2-7; no reliable D call. CDR1 and CDR2 from the germline V gene are LGHNA and YSLEER. Trimming cost V 0 bases and J 1 base, with 7 bases left between them. The CDR3 runs to 14 residues. The CDR3: CASSQDERSYEQYF. DNA of the CDR3: TGCGCCAGCAGCCAAGATGAGAGGTCCTACGAGCAGTACTTC.

The V call is TRBV5-4, the J call TRBJ1-4; perhaps TRBD1 as D (5 bases). The germline V gene has CDR1 SGHNT and CDR2 YYREEE (reference sequence). Trimming cost V 4 bases and J 4 bases, with 14 bases left between them. The CDR3 extends over 15 amino acids. The CDR3 DNA is TGTGCCAGCAGCCCCACAGGAAACAGTAATGAAAAACTGTTTTTT. This encodes CASSPTGNSNEKLFF.

The chain combines TRBV9 with TRBJ2-7; 7 bases align to TRBD2. The CDR3 totals 19 residues. CDR1 is SGDLS and CDR2 is YYNGEE in the germline V gene. The V segment lost 1 base and the J segment 4 bases; nucleotides outside the gene matches: 20. CDR3 loop: CASSVLRTRVTARSYEQYF. The DNA of the CDR3 is TGTGCCAGCAGCGTATTGCGGACTAGGGTAACGGCAAGAAGTTACGAGCAGTACTTC.

The chain employs TRBV18 and TRBJ2-7, with D possibly matching TRBD2 (5 bases). V dropped 2 bases and J dropped 1 base, with 12 bases sitting between them. This CDR3 is built from 15 residues. Germline CDR1 KGHSH, CDR2 LQKENI. The CDR3, as DNA: TGTGCCAGCTCACCATCCTCGGGGTTTTCCTACGAGCAGTACTTC. Its protein is CASSPSSGFSYEQYF.

The V call is TRBV5-1, the J call TRBJ2-2; 7 bases align to TRBD1. V trimming: 3 bases; J trimming: 6 bases; junction bases outside the gene matches: 14. The CDR3 extends over 17 amino acids. The V gene's germline CDR1 is SGHRS and CDR2 YFSETQ. The CDR3 protein is CASSSHWDRVGPGELFF. Written as DNA, the CDR3 is TGCGCCAGCAGCTCGCATTGGGACAGAGTAGGCCCCGGGGAGCTGTTTTTT.

The chain has TRBV19 and TRBJ2-7; TRBD1 matches at 7 bases. Germline trimming cut 1 base from V and 4 bases from J; bases unmatched to any gene: 10. Per the germline V gene, CDR1 is LNHDA and CDR2 is SQIVND (reference sequence). The CDR3 length is 16 residues. The CDR3 is CASSIGKGQRLYEQYF. The DNA for the CDR3 is TGTGCCAGTAGTATAGGAAAGGGACAGCGACTATACGAGCAGTACTTC.

Remarks on this clone: An end of the junction does not agree with germline; a read error may underlie this. The genes are TRBV6-5 and TRBJ2-5, with 10 bases that match TRBD2. CDR1 is MNHEY, CDR2 SVGAGI, per germline. The length of the CDR3 is 15 residues. The CDR3 region is CVSSPGTSAQETQYF. The CDR3 nucleotides read TGTGTCAGCAGCCCCGGGACTAGCGCCCAAGAGACCCAGTACTTC.

The V and J genes are TRBV7-8 and TRBJ1-2, with D tentatively TRBD1 (5 bases). The CDR3 has 13 residues. Between the trimmed V and J ends, which lost 3 bases and 8 bases, there was a span of 13 bases. Germline-derived CDR1 and CDR2 are SGHVS and FQNEAQ. The CDR3 here is CASSLAGREGYTF. The CDR3 DNA reads as TGTGCCAGCAGCTTGGCGGGGCGCGAAGGCTACACCTTC. The full variable domain, with the rest looked up from reference TRBV7-8 and TRBJ1-2, is GAGVSQSPRYKVAKRGQDVALRCDPISGHVSLFWYQQALGQGPEFLTYFQNEAQLDKSGLPSDRFFAERPEGSVSTLKIQRTQQEDSAVYLCASSLAGREGYTFGSGTRLTVV.

Details on this clone: The identical CDR3 is also encoded by other nucleotide sequences in the sample. The V gene is TRBV6-4, the J gene TRBJ2-1; 11 nucleotides line up with TRBD2. The CDR3 extends over 15 amino acids. The germline CDR1 and CDR2 sequences are MRHNA and SNTAGT. The ends lost 6 bases at V and 6 bases at J; junction bases unmatched: 7. The CDR3 region has the DNA TGTGCCAGCAGCTTACTAGCGGGAGAGGCCAATGAGCAGTTCTTC. Protein: CASSLLAGEANEQFF.

The genes are TRBV27 and TRBJ2-3, with a tentative D call TRBD2 (6 bases). Germline-derived CDR1 and CDR2 are MNHEY and SMNVEV (reference sequence). V was cut by 4 bases and J by 3 bases, with 17 bases left in between. CDR3 length equals 16 residues. In nucleotides, the CDR3 is TGTGCCAGCAGTTCGAGGGGTGCGGGGTATACAGATACGCAGTATTTT. Amino acids: CASSSRGAGYTDTQYF.

V gene TRBV5-1 combines with J gene TRBJ2-7; D ambiguous. The CDR3 covers 13 residues. Germline CDR1 SGHRS, CDR2 YFSETQ. V lost 0 bases, J lost 6 bases, and 10 bases lay in between. CDR3 sequence: CASSLDQPGEQYF. DNA of the CDR3: TGCGCCAGCAGCTTGGACCAACCGGGCGAGCAGTACTTC.

The V call is TRBV27, the J call TRBJ2-2; D remains ambiguous. CDR1 is MNHEY, CDR2 SMNVEV, per germline (reference sequence). CDR3 size: 12 residues. Trimming stripped 1 base from V and 7 bases from J, with 4 bases between. In DNA form, the CDR3 reads TGTGCCAGCAGTTTATTCGGCGGGGAGCTGTTTTTT. Amino acid sequence: CASSLFGGELFF.

The chain joins TRBV19 to TRBJ2-1; 10 nucleotides line up with TRBD2. This CDR3 has 15 amino acids. The ends lost 3 bases at V and 6 bases at J; junction bases unmatched: 5. The germline CDR1 and CDR2 sequences are LNHDA and SQIVND (reference sequence). The CDR3 bases are TGTGCCAGTAGTATGGTACTAGCGGGACCCAATGAGCAGTTCTTC. Translated: CASSMVLAGPNEQFF.

This clone was counted once. The rearrangement links TRBV18 to TRBJ2-3, with D hard to call. Germline loops: CDR1 KGHSH, CDR2 LQKENI. CDR3 size: 18 residues. V was clipped by 0 bases and J by 0 bases, with 16 bases between them. Here the CDR3 DNA reads TGTGCCAGCTCACCACCCGCTGGTTGGGCCGGTAGCACAGATACGCAGTATTTT. Translated, it gives CASSPPAGWAGSTDTQYF. The full variable domain, with the rest looked up from reference TRBV18 and TRBJ2-3, is NAGVMQNPRHLVRRRGQEARLRCSPMKGHSHVYWYRQLPEEGLKFMVYLQKENIIDESGMPKERFSAEFPKEGPSILRIQQVVRGDSAAYFCASSPPAGWAGSTDTQYFGPGTRLTVL.